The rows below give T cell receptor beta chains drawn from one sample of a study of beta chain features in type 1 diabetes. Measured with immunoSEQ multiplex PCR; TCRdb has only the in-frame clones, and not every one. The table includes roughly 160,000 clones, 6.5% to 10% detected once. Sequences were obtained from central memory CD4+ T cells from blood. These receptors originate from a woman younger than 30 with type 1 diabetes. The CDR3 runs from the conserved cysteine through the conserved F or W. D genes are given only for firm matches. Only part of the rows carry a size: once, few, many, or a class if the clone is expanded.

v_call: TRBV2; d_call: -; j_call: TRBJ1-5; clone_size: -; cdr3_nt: TGTGCCAGCAGCGCCGACAGCTACAATCAGCCCCAGCATTTT; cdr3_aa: CASSADSYNQPQHF
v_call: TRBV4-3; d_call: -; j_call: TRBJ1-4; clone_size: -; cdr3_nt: TGCGCCAGCAGCCAAGATGGGAGGGGCGGGGAAAAACTGTTTTTT; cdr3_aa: CASSQDGRGGEKLFF
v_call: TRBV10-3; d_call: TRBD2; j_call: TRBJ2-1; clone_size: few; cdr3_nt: TGTGCCACCAGGACTAGGCAACCCAATGAGCAGTTCTTC; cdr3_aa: CATRTRQPNEQFF
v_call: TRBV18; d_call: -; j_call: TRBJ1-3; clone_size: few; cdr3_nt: TGTGCCAGCTCACCAGAAAGGGGTGTTCGAAACACCATATATTTT; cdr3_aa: CASSPERGVRNTIYF
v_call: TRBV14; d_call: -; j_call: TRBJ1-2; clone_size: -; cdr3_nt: TGTGCCAGCAGCCAACTTACAGGGACAAACTATGGCTACACCTTC; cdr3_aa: CASSQLTGTNYGYTF
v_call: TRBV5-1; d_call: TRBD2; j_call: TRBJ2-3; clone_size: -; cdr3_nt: TGCGCCAGCAGGGATACTAGCGGAACCACAGATACGCAGTATTTT; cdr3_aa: CASRDTSGTTDTQYF
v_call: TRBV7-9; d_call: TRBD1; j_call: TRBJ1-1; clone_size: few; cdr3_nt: TGTGCCAGCAGCTCCACAGGGGACGGAGCTTTCTTT; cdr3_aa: CASSSTGDGAFF
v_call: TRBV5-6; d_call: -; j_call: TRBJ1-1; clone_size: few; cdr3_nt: TGTGCCAGCAGCTTGGACCGCGGGCAGAACACTGAAGCTTTCTTT; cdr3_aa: CASSLDRGQNTEAFF
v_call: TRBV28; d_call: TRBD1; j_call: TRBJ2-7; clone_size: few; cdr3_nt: TGTGCCAGCAGTCCGGGACAGCGGTCCAACGAGCAGTACTTC; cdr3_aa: CASSPGQRSNEQYF
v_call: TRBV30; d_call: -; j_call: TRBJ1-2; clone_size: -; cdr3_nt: TGTGCCTGGGGGGCGTATGGCTACACCTTC; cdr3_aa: CAWGAYGYTF
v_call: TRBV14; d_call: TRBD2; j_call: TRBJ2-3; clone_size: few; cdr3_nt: TGTGCCAGCAGCCAAGATTTACTAGCGGGTACGCAGTATTTT; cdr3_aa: CASSQDLLAGTQYF
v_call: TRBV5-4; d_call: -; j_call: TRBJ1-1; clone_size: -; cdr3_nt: TGTGCCAGCAGCCCTTTTCGGGGGGCGCCCACTGAAGCTTTCTTT; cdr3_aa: CASSPFRGAPTEAFF
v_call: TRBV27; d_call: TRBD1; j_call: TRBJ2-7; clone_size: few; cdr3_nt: TGTGCCAGCAGTCGACAGGGGTCCTACGAGCAGTACTTC; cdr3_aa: CASSRQGSYEQYF
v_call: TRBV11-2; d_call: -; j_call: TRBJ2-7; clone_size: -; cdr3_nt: TGTGCCAGCAGCGTTTACGGGGGAAGCTCCTACGAGCAGTACTTC; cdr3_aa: CASSVYGGSSYEQYF
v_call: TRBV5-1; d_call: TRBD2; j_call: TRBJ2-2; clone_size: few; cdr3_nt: TGCGCCAGCAGCCCCCCGTGGACTAGCGGGGGGGCGGCCGGGGAGCTGTTTTTT; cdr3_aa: CASSPPWTSGGAAGELFF
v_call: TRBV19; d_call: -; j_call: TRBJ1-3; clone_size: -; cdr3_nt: TGTGCCAGTACCGATAGAGGGAGCTCTGGAAACACCATATATTTT; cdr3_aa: CASTDRGSSGNTIYF
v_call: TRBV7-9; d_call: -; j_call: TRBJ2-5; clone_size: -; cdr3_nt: TGTGCCAGCAGCTTTAGCGGTAGGCCAGAGACCCAGTACTTC; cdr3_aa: CASSFSGRPETQYF
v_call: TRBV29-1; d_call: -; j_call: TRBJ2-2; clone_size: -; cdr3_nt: TGCAGCGTCCGCAGACAGACGAACACCGGGGAGCTGTTTTTT; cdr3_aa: CSVRRQTNTGELFF
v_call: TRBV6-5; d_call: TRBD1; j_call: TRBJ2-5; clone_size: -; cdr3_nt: TGTGCCACACAACAGGGGGTGGTGGAGACCCAGTACTTC; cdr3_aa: CATQQGVVETQYF